This T cell receptor (beta chain) is drawn from a study of blood T cell repertoires in COVID-19. Study-level information: The United States, Italy and Spain provided the acute and convalescent COVID-19 samples.

As handled by the study authors: Estimated nucleated cell counts came from reference gene primer amplification. Method: immunoSEQ multiplex PCR; TCRdb's copy keeps in-frame clones and lacks some. V, J and clone size are taken as reported in that table, and D and trimming were inferred from the DNA itself. The repertoire consists of around 200,000 clones, with around 86% occurring once and the leading ten covering around 6%. This CDR3 comprises 13 residues. V shed 7 bases and J 4 bases; nucleotides not matched to a gene: 6. The germline V gene encodes CDR1 MNHEY and CDR2 SVGAGI. Participants were aged roughly 18 to 100 years from about two dozen US areas. Allocation to cohorts depended on clinical history reported by the participants.

Source material: PBMCs or T cells enriched from blood (not recorded which). This chain connects TRBV6-5 to TRBJ2-7; 8 bases line up with TRBD2. The TCR was taken from a middle-aged man with acute COVID-19. The CDR3 loop reads CASTRGGGYEQYF. The CDR3 DNA sequence: TGTGCCAGCACCCGGGGGGGAGGGTACGAGCAGTACTTC.